Sequencing of this T cell receptor beta chain was carried out in a study of beta chain features in type 1 diabetes. Since all of the isolated RNA was reverse transcribed, expressed TCRB transcripts were what got sequenced. Profiling relied on immunoSEQ multiplex PCR, and the TCRdb table lists in-frame clones only, not all of them. This sample has about 230,000 clones, with over 9.5% found just once. This clone was found many times. V lost 2 bases and J lost 5, with 12 bases in between. This CDR3 is 14 amino acids long. Germline-derived CDR1 and CDR2 are MGHRA and YSYEKL. The rearrangement joins TRBV4-1 to TRBJ2-5; D is perhaps TRBD2 (5 bases). The TCR was taken from a woman under 30 in good health. Source material: naive CD4+ T cells from blood. CDR3 protein: CASSQRWGVETQYF. CDR3 bases: TGCGCCAGCAGCCAACGGTGGGGAGTCGAGACCCAGTACTTC.